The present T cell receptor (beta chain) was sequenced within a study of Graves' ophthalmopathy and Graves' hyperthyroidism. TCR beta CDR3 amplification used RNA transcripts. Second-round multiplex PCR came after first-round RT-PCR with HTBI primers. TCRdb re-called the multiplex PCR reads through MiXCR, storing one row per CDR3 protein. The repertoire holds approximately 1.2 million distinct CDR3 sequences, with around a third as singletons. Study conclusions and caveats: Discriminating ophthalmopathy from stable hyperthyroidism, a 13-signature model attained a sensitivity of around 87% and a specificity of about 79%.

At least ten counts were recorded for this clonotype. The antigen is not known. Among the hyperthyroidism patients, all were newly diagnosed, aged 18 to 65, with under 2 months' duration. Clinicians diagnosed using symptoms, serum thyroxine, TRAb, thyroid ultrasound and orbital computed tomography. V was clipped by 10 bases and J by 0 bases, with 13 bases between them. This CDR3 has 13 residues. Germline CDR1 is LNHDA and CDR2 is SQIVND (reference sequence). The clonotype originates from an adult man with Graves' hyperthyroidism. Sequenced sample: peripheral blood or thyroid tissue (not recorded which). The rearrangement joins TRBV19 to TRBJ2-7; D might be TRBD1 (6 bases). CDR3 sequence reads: CATQGTASYEQYF. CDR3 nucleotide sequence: TGTGCCACCCAGGGGACCGCCTCCTACGAGCAGTACTTC.